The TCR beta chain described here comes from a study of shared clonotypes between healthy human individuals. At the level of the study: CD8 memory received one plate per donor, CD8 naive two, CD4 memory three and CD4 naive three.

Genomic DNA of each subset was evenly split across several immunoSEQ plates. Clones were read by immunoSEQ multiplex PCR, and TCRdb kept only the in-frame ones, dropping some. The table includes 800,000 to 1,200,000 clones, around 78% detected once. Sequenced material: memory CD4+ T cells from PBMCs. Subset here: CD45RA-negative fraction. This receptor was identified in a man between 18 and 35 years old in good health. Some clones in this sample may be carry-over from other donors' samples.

The CDR3 DNA is TGTGCCAGCAGTCGCAGCGGGAGCGGTTCCGGGGAGCTGTTTTTT. It codes for CASSRSGSGSGELFF. The V call is TRBV6-5, the J call TRBJ2-2; 8 nucleotides agree with TRBD2. The CDR3 length is 15 residues. J lost 6 bases, V lost 5 bases, and 8 bases had no gene match. The germline CDR1 and CDR2 sequences are MNHEY and SVGAGI.